The 21 T cell receptor beta chains below were found in one sample sequenced in a study of blood T cell repertoires in COVID-19. Libraries were prepared by immunoSEQ multiplex PCR; TCRdb keeps only in-frame clonotypes and omits some of them. There are over 300,000 clones in the sample; approximately 87% occur only once, and over 0.9% lies in the top ten. The sample was PBMCs or T cells enriched from blood (not recorded which). These receptors were obtained from a woman in her 30s with acute COVID-19.

The chain recombines TRBV10-2 with TRBJ2-7; 10 bases are shared with TRBD1. In germline, CDR1 is WSHSY, CDR2 SAAADI. This CDR3 is 15 amino acids long. V dropped 2 bases and J dropped 1; count of bases not matched to a gene: 2. The CDR3 sequence: CASSEGQGGSYEQYF. CDR3 nucleotides: TGCGCCAGCAGTGAGGGACAGGGGGGTTCCTACGAGCAGTACTTC.

The chain is built from TRBV5-1 and TRBJ2-1, with a tentative D call TRBD2 (6 bases). In germline, CDR1 is SGHRS, CDR2 YFSETQ. Trimming removed 0 bases at V and 6 bases at J, with 13 bases between. The CDR3 runs to 15 residues. DNA for the CDR3: TGCGCCAGCAGCTTGGGACTAGGGGCGACCAATGAGCAGTTCTTC. This translates into CASSLGLGATNEQFF.

The J gene is TRBJ2-1, the V gene TRBV7-8; 13 nucleotides match TRBD2. V shed 5 bases, J shed 4 bases, and the junction held 11 bases outside the gene matches. This CDR3 comprises 18 residues. Germline V lookup: CDR1 SGHVS, CDR2 FQNEAQ. The CDR3 region is CASSPQWTSGGQYNEQFF. The CDR3 DNA follows: TGTGCCAGCAGCCCACAATGGACTAGCGGGGGCCAATACAATGAGCAGTTCTTC.

This sequence joins TRBV5-6 and TRBJ2-7, with TRBD1 matching over 7 bases. Germline values: CDR1 SGHDT, CDR2 YYEEEE. Losses at the gene ends were 3 bases for V and 3 bases for J; bases not matched to a gene: 3. The CDR3 has 13 amino acids. The CDR3 spells CASSSGQFYEQYF. The CDR3 bases are TGTGCCAGCAGCTCGGGACAGTTCTACGAGCAGTACTTC.

The chain carries TRBV11-2 and TRBJ2-3, with TRBD2 matching 10 bases. The length of the CDR3 is 15 residues. V was clipped by 7 bases and J by 4 bases; unmatched bases: 8. Looked up from germline, CDR1 is SGHAT and CDR2 is FQNNGV. CDR3 amino acids: CASTIEAGGPDTQYF. The CDR3 nucleotides are TGTGCCAGCACGATCGAAGCGGGGGGGCCAGATACGCAGTATTTT.

This clone was found once. The chain uses TRBV12-3 or TRBV12-4 and TRBJ2-7; D is possibly TRBD1 (5 bases). V was cut by 6 bases and J by 5 bases, with 14 bases left in between. This CDR3 is built from 13 residues. The CDR3 sequence is CASRTSGIHEQYF. CDR3 nucleotides: TGTGCCAGCAGGACTTCAGGGATCCACGAGCAGTACTTC.

The rearrangement uses TRBV19 and TRBJ1-1; a possible D gene is TRBD1 (6 bases). This CDR3 region has 13 residues. CDR1 is LNHDA and CDR2 is SQIVND in the germline V gene (reference sequence). V was shortened by 1 base and J by 9 bases, with 12 bases between the two germline ends. DNA for the CDR3: TGTGCCAGTAGTATAGGTCAGGGGCGGAAAGCTTTCTTT. It yields the protein CASSIGQGRKAFF.

The table lists this clone with a count of one. The chain couples TRBV10-3 to TRBJ1-6; D uncertain. There are 17 residues in the CDR3. Trimming took 5 bases from V and 7 from J, leaving 21 bases between them. Germline V gene lookup returns CDR1 ENHRY and CDR2 SYGVKD. The chain's CDR3 is CAISPEAIGRANSPLHF. CDR3 bases: TGTGCCATCAGTCCCGAAGCGATTGGCAGAGCAAATTCACCCCTCCACTTT.

The chain is built from TRBV24-1 and TRBJ2-7; TRBD2 matches 16 bases. Trimming took 2 bases from V and 3 from J; bases not matched to a gene: 6. The V gene's germline CDR1 is KGHDR and CDR2 SFDVKD. The CDR3 consists of 18 residues. CDR3 DNA: TGTGCCACCAGTGATTCCGGGACTAGCGGGGGGGCAGACTACGAGCAGTACTTC. It translates to CATSDSGTSGGADYEQYF.

This CDR3 is CASSVEGDREAFF. The CDR3, as DNA: TGTGCCAGCAGCGTAGAGGGGGACAGGGAAGCTTTCTTT. The chain combines TRBV9 with TRBJ1-1; 8 positions match TRBD1. Losses at the gene ends were 0 bases for V and 8 bases for J; bases not matched to a gene: 3. CDR3 size: 13 residues. Germline values: CDR1 SGDLS, CDR2 YYNGEE.

V usage is TRBV5-1 and J usage is TRBJ2-1, with D hard to call. This CDR3 spans 15 amino acids. Germline V CDR1 and CDR2: SGHRS, YFSETQ. V dropped 0 bases and J dropped 4 bases, with 11 bases sitting between them. The CDR3 DNA is TGCGCCAGCAGCTTGGGCGACTCCGGGTACAATGAGCAGTTCTTC. This translates into CASSLGDSGYNEQFF. Drawing the rest from reference TRBV5-1 and TRBJ2-1, the complete variable domain is KAGVTQTPRYLIKTRGQQVTLSCSPISGHRSVSWYQQTPGQGLQFLFEYFSETQRNKGNFPGRFSGRQFSNSRSEMNVSTLELGDSALYLCASSLGDSGYNEQFFGPGTRLTVL.

The chain combines TRBV10-3 with TRBJ2-5; 7 nucleotides line up with TRBD2. CDR3 length: 13 residues. Looked up from germline, CDR1 is ENHRY and CDR2 is SYGVKD. The junction had 5 bases not matched to a gene; V was cut back by 3 bases and J by 7 bases. CDR3 coding DNA: TGTGCCATCAGTGAAGTGGGGGGGAGGACCCAGTACTTC. Its protein is CAISEVGGRTQYF.

The V call is TRBV7-3, the J call TRBJ2-2, with D possibly matching TRBD2 (6 bases). The CDR3 consists of 14 residues. V lost 2 bases and J 6 bases, leaving 10 bases between the germline ends. In germline, CDR1 is SGHTA, CDR2 FQGTGA. The CDR3 DNA sequence: TGTGCCAGCAGCTTAGCACGGGACTCCGGGGAGCTGTTTTTT. It codes for CASSLARDSGELFF.

This sequence joins TRBV2 and TRBJ2-3, with D possibly TRBD2 on 6 matching bases. Germline CDR1 is SNHLY and CDR2 is FYNNEI. V was shortened by 6 bases and J by 2 bases, with 15 bases between the two germline ends. The CDR3 consists of 15 residues. CDR3 coding DNA: TGTGCCAGCAGAAGTCGGGACTCCCTCACAGATACGCAGTATTTT. As protein: CASRSRDSLTDTQYF.

The V gene is TRBV6-5, the J gene TRBJ2-7; maybe TRBD2 (5 bases). This CDR3 is built from 13 residues. The V gene lost 4 bases and the J gene lost 9 bases, with 16 bases spanning the gap. Germline V lookup: CDR1 MNHEY, CDR2 SVGAGI. CDR3 residues: CASSSPDAGGQYF. Here the CDR3 DNA reads TGTGCCAGCAGTTCCCCGGACGCGGGTGGGCAGTACTTC.

CDR3: CASSLGGPQHF. Here the CDR3 DNA reads TGTGCCAGCAGCCTGGGAGGGCCCCAGCATTTT. This chain connects TRBV11-2 to TRBJ1-5, with no clear D. Between the trimmed V and J ends, which lost 5 bases and 9 bases, there was a span of 8 bases. Germline assignment: CDR1 SGHAT and CDR2 FQNNGV. The CDR3 contains 11 residues.

The chain uses TRBV4-1 and TRBJ2-7; perhaps TRBD1 as D (5 bases). The CDR3 has 15 residues. Germline CDR1 MGHRA, CDR2 YSYEKL. V was clipped by 1 base and J by 5 bases, with 15 bases between them. For the CDR3, the DNA is TGCGCCAGCAGCCAAGTTTCCCAGGGTCGGAACGAGCAGTACTTC. As protein: CASSQVSQGRNEQYF.

V is TRBV7-8 and J is TRBJ1-4, with TRBD1 as a possible D gene (6 bases). V lost 5 bases and J lost 0, with 13 bases in between. There are 16 residues in the CDR3. CDR1 SGHVS and CDR2 FQNEAQ come from the germline V gene. Here the CDR3 DNA reads TGTGCCAGCAGCCCAGGACAGACCGCAACTAATGAAAAACTGTTTTTT. Residues: CASSPGQTATNEKLFF.

The count of this clone is one. The gene calls are TRBV19 and TRBJ1-1, with TRBD1 matching over 8 bases. V gave up 5 bases and J gave up 6 bases; unmatched junction bases: 14. The CDR3 totals 16 residues. Germline CDR1 is LNHDA and CDR2 is SQIVND (reference sequence). For the CDR3, the DNA is TGTGCCAGTAGTCAAGAGGACTGGACAGGGCCCCCTGAAGCTTTCTTT. This translates into CASSQEDWTGPPEAFF.

The chain combines TRBV27 with TRBJ1-2, with D unresolved. CDR1 is MNHEY, CDR2 SMNVEV, per germline (reference sequence). The V end was cut by 0 bases, the J end by 4 bases, with 12 bases between. The CDR3 totals 15 residues. The CDR3 here is CASSLSGGSSYGYTF. CDR3 coding DNA: TGTGCCAGCAGTTTATCGGGAGGGAGTAGCTATGGCTACACCTTC.

The rearrangement links TRBV28 to TRBJ2-7; TRBD2 matches 9 bases. Germline V gene data show CDR1 as MDHEN and CDR2 as SYDVKM. The junction had 7 bases not matched to a gene; V was cut back by 3 bases and J by 1 base. The CDR3 loop spans 16 amino acids. CDR3 protein: CASSFGGLAQSYEQYF. The CDR3 DNA follows: TGTGCCAGCAGTTTCGGCGGACTAGCGCAATCCTACGAGCAGTACTTC.